This T cell receptor beta chain is from a study of regulatory T cells in long-lasting Graves disease. This clonotype was recorded many times. Researchers made TCR beta libraries by using iRepertoire HTBI primers and running Arm-PCR on CDR3 regions. Per the original data handling: Segment identification across samples yielded about 60 TRBV and 12 to 15 TRBJ segments. TCRdb fed the multiplex PCR reads into MiXCR, producing one record per CDR3 protein. The V and J calls here are based on TCRdb, not the publication. In the table there are about 540,000 distinct CDR3 sequences, 13% of which are singletons. V was pared by 2 bases and J by 1 base, with 9 bases between. The germline gives CDR1 SGHTA, CDR2 FQGNSA. The CDR3 consists of 16 residues. Regarding time point: newly diagnosed GD, antithyroid drugs for less than 3 months. With RNA extracted from PBMCs as input, the TCR library was made. The same sample was also used in a study of T cells in Graves' hyperthyroidism and ophthalmopathy.

This receptor was obtained from a man aged 30 to 39 with Graves disease. Sequencing used peripheral blood mononuclear cells (PBMCs), obtained at new diagnosis, from a patient treated with antithyroid drugs. This chain connects TRBV7-2 to TRBJ2-6, with D tentatively TRBD1 (5 bases). In DNA form, the CDR3 reads TGTGCCAGCAGCTTAACAGGCAGGTCTGGGGCCAACGTCCTGACTTTC. This gives the protein CASSLTGRSGANVLTF.